These T cell receptor beta chains were read from a single sample in a study of brain T cells in children with intractable seizures. Profiling relied on immunoSEQ multiplex PCR, and the TCRdb table lists in-frame clones only, not all of them. The sample yields hundreds of thousands of clones, 85% to 95% seen once. This sample comprised peripheral blood, obtained approximately 5 months after surgery. These receptors were taken from a boy in the first two years of life with tuberous sclerosis and intractable seizures. Both conserved end residues are part of each CDR3. A D gene is named only where the DNA matches it firmly. A row's size may be missing; if present it is once, few, many or a size class.

j_call | d_call | v_call | clone_size | cdr3_nt | cdr3_aa
TRBJ1-1 | . | TRBV19 | . | TGTGCCAGTAGTGCCGCCGCAGGTGAAGCTTTCTTT | CASSAAAGEAFF
TRBJ1-6 | TRBD1 | TRBV24-1 | . | TGTGCCACCGTGGGCAGGACAGGGGAATCACCCCTCCACTTT | CATVGRTGESPLHF
TRBJ2-5 | . | TRBV3-1/TRBV3-2 | . | TGTGCCAGCAGCAGCCGCCTGCGGGACCTACAAGAGACCCAGTACTTC | CASSSRLRDLQETQYF
TRBJ1-5 | TRBD1 | TRBV11-2 | . | TGTGCCAGCAGCTTAGAGGGACAGAGCAATCAGCCCCAGCATTTT | CASSLEGQSNQPQHF
TRBJ2-5 | . | TRBV7-8 | once | TGTGCCAGCAGAGGATTTATTGGAGGGGACTGGACCCAGTACTTC | CASRGFIGGDWTQYF
TRBJ1-5 | . | TRBV10-3 | . | TGTGCCATCAGTCCACGGGACGGAAAAAATCAGCCCCAGCATTTT | CAISPRDGKNQPQHF
TRBJ1-1 | . | TRBV7-2 | . | TGTGCCAGCAGCGAAACAGAACTCTCCCCTGAAGCTTTCTTT | CASSETELSPEAFF
TRBJ2-1 | TRBD2 | TRBV5-4 | . | TGTGCCAGCAGCGAGAAGTATAGCGGGAGCTACAATGAGCAGTTCTTC | CASSEKYSGSYNEQFF
TRBJ2-4 | . | TRBV15 | . | TGTGCCACCAGCAGGGGAACAGGGGAGGTCAAAAACATTCAGTACTTC | CATSRGTGEVKNIQYF
TRBJ1-5 | TRBD1 | TRBV30 | . | TGTGCCTGGAGTAAGACAGGGAATAGCAATCAGCCCCAGCATTTT | CAWSKTGNSNQPQHF
TRBJ1-5 | . | TRBV6-5 | . | TGTGCCACCAAGAGGGAAGGGGGGGGTCAGCCCCAGCATTTT | CATKREGGGQPQHF